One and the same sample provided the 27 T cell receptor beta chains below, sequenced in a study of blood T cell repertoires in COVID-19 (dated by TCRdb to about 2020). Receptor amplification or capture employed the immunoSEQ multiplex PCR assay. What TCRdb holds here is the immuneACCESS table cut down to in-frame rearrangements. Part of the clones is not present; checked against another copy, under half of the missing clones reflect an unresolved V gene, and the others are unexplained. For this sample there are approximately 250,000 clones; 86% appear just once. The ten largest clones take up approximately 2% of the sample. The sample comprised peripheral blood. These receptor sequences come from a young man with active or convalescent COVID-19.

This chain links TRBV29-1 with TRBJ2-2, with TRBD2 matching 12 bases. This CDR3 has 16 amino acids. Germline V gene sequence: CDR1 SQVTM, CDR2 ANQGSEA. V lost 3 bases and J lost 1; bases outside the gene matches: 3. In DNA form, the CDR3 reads TGCAGCGTTGAGACGACTAGCGGGGGGAACACCGGGGAGCTGTTTTTT. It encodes CSVETTSGGNTGELFF.

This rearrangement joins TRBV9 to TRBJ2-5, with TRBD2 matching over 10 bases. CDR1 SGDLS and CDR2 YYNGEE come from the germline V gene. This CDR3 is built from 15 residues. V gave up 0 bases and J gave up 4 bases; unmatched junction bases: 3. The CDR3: CASSVASGGAETQYF. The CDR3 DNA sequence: TGTGCCAGCAGCGTAGCCAGCGGGGGGGCAGAGACCCAGTACTTC. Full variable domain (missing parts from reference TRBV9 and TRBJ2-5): DSGVTQTPKHLITATGQRVTLRCSPRSGDLSVYWYQQSLDQGLQFLIQYYNGEERAKGNILERFSAQQFPDLHSELNLSSLELGDSALYFCASSVASGGAETQYFGPGTRLLVL.

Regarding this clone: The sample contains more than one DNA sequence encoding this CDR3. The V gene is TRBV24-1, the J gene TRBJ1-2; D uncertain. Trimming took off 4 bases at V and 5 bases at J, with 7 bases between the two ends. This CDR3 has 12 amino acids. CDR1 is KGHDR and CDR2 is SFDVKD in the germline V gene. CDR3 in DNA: TGTGCCACCAGTGACCCAGGATATGGCTACACCTTC. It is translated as CATSDPGYGYTF.

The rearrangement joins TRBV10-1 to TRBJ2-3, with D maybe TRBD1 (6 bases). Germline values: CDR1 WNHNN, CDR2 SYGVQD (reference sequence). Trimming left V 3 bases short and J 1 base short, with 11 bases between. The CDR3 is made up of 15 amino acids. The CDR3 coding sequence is TGCGCCAGCAGTGAAGAGGGACACCGCACAGATACGCAGTATTTT. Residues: CASSEEGHRTDTQYF.

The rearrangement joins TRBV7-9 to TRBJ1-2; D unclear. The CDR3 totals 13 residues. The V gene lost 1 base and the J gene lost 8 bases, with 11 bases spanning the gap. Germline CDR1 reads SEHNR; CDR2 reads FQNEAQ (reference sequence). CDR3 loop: CASSLVAGGGYTF. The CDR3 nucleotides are TGTGCCAGCAGCTTAGTGGCAGGAGGGGGCTACACCTTC.

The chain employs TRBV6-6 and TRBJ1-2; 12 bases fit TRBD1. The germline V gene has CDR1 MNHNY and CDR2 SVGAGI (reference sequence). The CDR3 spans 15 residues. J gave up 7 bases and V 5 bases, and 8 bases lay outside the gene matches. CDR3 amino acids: CASSATGTGGRGYTF. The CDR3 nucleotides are TGTGCCAGCAGTGCCACCGGGACAGGGGGCCGTGGCTACACCTTC.

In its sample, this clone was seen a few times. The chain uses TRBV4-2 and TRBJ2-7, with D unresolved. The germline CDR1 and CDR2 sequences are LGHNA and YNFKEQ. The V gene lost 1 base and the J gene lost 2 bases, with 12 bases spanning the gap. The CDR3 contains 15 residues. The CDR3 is CASSQAAAVTYEQYF. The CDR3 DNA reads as TGTGCCAGCAGCCAAGCCGCGGCAGTCACCTACGAGCAGTACTTC.

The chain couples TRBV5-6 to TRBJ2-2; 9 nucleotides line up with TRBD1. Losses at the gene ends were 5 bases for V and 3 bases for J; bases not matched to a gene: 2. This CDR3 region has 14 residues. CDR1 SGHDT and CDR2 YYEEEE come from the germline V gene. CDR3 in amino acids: CASRGQGYTGELFF. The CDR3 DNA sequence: TGTGCCAGCAGGGGACAGGGTTACACCGGGGAGCTGTTTTTT.

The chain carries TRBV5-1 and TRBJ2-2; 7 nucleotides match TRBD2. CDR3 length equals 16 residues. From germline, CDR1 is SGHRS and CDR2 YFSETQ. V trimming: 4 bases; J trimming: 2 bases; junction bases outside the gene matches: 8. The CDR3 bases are TGCGCCAGCAGCCGCCTCGAGCGGGGCAACACCGGGGAGCTGTTTTTT. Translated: CASSRLERGNTGELFF.

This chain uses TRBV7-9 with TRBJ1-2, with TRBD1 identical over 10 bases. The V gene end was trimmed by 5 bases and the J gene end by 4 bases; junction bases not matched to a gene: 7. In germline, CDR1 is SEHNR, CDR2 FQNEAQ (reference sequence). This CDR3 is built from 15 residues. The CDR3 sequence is CASSNRDRGPYGYTF. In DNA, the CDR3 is TGTGCCAGCAGCAATAGGGACAGGGGACCCTATGGCTACACCTTC.

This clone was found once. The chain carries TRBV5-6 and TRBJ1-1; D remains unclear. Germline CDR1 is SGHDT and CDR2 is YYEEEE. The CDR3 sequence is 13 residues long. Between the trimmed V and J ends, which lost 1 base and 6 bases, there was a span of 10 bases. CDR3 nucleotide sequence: TGTGCCAGCAGCTTGTCCAGTTCCCCTGAAGCTTTCTTT. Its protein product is CASSLSSSPEAFF.

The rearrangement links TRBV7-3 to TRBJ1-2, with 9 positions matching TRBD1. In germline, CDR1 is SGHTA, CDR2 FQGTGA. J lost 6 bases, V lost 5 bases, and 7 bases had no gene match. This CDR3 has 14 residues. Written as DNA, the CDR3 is TGTGCCAGCAGCATGGGACAGGGAGGGGATGGCTACACCTTC. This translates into CASSMGQGGDGYTF.

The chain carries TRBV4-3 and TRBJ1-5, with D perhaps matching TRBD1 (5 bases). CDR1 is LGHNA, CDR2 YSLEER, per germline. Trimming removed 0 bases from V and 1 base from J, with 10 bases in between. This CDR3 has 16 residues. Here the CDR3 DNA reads TGCGCCAGCAGCCAAGATCGCGGGACGAGCAATCAGCCCCAGCATTTT. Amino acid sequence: CASSQDRGTSNQPQHF.

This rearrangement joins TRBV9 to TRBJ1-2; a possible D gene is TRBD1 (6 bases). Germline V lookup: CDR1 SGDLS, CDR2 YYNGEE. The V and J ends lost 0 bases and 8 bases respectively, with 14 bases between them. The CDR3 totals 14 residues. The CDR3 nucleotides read TGTGCCAGCAGCGTAGACAGGGATATAAGCGGCTACACCTTC. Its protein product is CASSVDRDISGYTF.

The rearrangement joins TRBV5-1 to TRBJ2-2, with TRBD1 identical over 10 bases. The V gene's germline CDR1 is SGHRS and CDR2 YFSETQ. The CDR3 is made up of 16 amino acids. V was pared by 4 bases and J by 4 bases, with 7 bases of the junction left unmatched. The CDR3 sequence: CASSPGQGMGTGELFF. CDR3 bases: TGCGCCAGCAGCCCGGGACAGGGGATGGGCACCGGGGAGCTGTTTTTT.

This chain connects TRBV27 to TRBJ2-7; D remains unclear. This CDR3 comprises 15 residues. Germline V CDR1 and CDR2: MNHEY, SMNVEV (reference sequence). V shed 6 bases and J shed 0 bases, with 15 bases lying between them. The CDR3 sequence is CASSRNAVSSYEQYF. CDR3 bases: TGTGCCAGCAGCCGTAATGCCGTCAGCTCCTACGAGCAGTACTTC.

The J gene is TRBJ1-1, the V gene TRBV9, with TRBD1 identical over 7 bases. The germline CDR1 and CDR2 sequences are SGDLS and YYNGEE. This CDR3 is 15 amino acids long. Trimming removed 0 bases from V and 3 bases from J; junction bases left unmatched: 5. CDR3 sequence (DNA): TGTGCCAGCAGCGTAGAGGGACAGCCTTACACTGAAGCTTTCTTT. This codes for CASSVEGQPYTEAFF.

As DNA, the CDR3 is TGTGCCACCAGCAGGCTAGCGGGGGGGTTCTACGAGCAGTACTTC. Encoded protein: CATSRLAGGFYEQYF. V is TRBV15 and J is TRBJ2-7, with 12 bases fitting TRBD2. Trimming removed 3 bases from V and 3 bases from J; junction bases left unmatched: 3. CDR1 and CDR2 (germline): LNHNV, YYDKDF (reference sequence). The CDR3 length is 15 residues.

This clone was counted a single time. The DNA of the CDR3 is TGTGCCAGCAGTTTATCACATTACAGGGCGGACCAAGAGACCCAGTACTTC. This sequence encodes CASSLSHYRADQETQYF. The rearrangement links TRBV27 to TRBJ2-5, with D perhaps TRBD1 (6 bases). From germline, CDR1 is MNHEY and CDR2 SMNVEV (reference sequence). V lost 0 bases and J lost 0, with 14 bases in between. There are 17 residues in the CDR3.

The CDR3 nucleotides read TGTGCCAGCAGCTTAACAGTTCTCAGGAAGACTAGCGGGTTGTCCCCTTATAACACAGATACGCAGTATTTT. It yields the protein CASSLTVLRKTSGLSPYNTDTQYF. This chain uses TRBV7-3 with TRBJ2-3; 10 bases are a match to TRBD2. Germline V gives CDR1 SGHTA, CDR2 FQGTGA. The CDR3 length is 24 residues. V dropped 0 bases and J dropped 2; count of bases not matched to a gene: 26.

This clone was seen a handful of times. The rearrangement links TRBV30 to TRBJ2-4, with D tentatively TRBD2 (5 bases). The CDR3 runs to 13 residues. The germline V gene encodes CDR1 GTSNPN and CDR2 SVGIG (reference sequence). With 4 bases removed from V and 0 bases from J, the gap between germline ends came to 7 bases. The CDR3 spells CAWTGVAKNIQYF. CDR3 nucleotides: TGTGCCTGGACCGGGGTAGCCAAAAACATTCAGTACTTC.

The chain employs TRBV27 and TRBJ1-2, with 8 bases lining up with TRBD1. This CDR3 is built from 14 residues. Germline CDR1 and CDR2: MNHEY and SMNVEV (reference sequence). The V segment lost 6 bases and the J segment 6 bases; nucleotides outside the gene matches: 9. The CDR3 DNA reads TGTGCCAGCAGCGCGACAGGGGACCGCAATGGCTACACCTTC. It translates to CASSATGDRNGYTF.

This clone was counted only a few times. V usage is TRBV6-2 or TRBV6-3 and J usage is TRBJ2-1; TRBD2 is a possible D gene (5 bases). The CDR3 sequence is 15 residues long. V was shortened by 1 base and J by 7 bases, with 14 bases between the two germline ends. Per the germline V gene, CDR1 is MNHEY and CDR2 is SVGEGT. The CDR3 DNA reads TGTGCCAGCAGTTACTTTGCGGGCATGGGGAATGAGCAGTTCTTC. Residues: CASSYFAGMGNEQFF.

The CDR3 loop reads CASSVLAGPATGELFF. CDR3 nucleotide sequence: TGCGCCAGCAGTGTCCTAGCGGGGCCGGCCACCGGGGAGCTGTTTTTT. The genes are TRBV10-1 and TRBJ2-2; TRBD2 matches 9 bases. CDR1 WNHNN and CDR2 SYGVQD come from the germline V gene (reference sequence). With 4 bases clipped from V and 4 bases from J, the junction kept 7 bases outside the gene matches. CDR3 size: 16 residues.

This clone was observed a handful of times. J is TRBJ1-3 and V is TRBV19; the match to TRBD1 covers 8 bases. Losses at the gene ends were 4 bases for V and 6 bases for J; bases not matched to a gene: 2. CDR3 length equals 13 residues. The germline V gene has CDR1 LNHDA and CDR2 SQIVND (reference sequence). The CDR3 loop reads CASSTDRANTIYF. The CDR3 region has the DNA TGTGCCAGTAGTACGGACAGGGCAAACACCATATATTTT.

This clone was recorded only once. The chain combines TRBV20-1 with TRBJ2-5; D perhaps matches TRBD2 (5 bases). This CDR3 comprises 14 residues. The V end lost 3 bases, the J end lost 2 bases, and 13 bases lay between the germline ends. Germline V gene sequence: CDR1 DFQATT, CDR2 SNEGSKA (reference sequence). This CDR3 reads CSASGGPGQETQYF. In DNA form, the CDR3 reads TGCAGTGCTAGTGGTGGTCCGGGGCAAGAGACCCAGTACTTC.

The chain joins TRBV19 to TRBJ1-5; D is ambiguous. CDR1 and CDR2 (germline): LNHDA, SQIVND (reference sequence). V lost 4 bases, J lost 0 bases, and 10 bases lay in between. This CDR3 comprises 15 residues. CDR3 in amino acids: CASSRASYSNQPQHF. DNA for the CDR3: TGTGCCAGTAGTAGGGCCTCATATAGCAATCAGCCCCAGCATTTT.